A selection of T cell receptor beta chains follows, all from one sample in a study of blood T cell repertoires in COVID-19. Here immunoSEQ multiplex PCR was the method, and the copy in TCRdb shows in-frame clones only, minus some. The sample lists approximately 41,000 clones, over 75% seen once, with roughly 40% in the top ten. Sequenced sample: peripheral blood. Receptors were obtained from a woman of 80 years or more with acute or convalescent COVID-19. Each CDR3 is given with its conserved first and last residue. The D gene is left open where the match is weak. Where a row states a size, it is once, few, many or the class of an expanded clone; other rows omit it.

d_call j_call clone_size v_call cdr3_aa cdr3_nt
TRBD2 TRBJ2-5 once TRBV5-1 CASRTSGGAWETQYF TGCGCCAGCCGGACTAGCGGGGGGGCTTGGGAGACCCAGTACTTC
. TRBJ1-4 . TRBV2 CASSPGSVTNEKLFF TGTGCCAGCAGCCCTGGTAGCGTAACTAATGAAAAACTGTTTTTT
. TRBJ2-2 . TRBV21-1 CASSKGSGGAFPNTGELFF TGTGCCAGCAGCAAAGGAAGCGGGGGGGCCTTTCCGAACACCGGGGAGCTGTTTTTT
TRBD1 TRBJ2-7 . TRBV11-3 CASSYQGQPTYEQYF TGTGCCAGCAGCTATCAGGGACAGCCGACCTACGAGCAGTACTTC
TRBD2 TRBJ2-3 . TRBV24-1 CATSDPGGDPDTQYF TGTGCCACCAGTGATCCGGGGGGGGATCCAGATACGCAGTATTTT
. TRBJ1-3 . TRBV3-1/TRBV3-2 CASSYGNTIYF TGTGCCAGCAGCTATGGAAACACCATATATTTT
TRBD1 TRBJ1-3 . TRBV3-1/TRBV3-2 CASSQRQGTIYF TGTGCCAGCAGCCAACGACAGGGGACCATATATTTT
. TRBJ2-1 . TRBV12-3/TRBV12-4 CASSFSGDEQFF TGTGCCAGCAGTTTCTCGGGAGATGAGCAGTTCTTC
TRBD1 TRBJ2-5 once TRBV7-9 CASSPTDSGTGETQYF TGTGCCAGCAGCCCGACCGATTCCGGGACAGGAGAGACCCAGTACTTC
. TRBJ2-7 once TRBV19 CASSPGRGSEQYF TGTGCCAGTAGTCCCGGGCGGGGAAGCGAGCAGTACTTC
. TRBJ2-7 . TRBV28 CASTPGVTRGYEQYF TGTGCCAGCACTCCGGGCGTCACTCGGGGGTACGAGCAGTACTTC
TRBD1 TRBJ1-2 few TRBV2 CASGQGDMDYTF TGTGCCAGCGGACAGGGGGATATGGACTACACCTTC
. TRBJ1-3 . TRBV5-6 CASSAGAGGSGNTIYF TGTGCCAGCAGCGCGGGGGCTGGTGGCTCTGGAAACACCATATATTTT
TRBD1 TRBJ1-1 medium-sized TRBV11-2 CASSHRDRGTEAFF TGTGCCAGCAGCCACCGGGACAGGGGAACTGAAGCTTTCTTT
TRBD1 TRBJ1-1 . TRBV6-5 CASRATGGASEAFF TGTGCCAGCAGAGCGACAGGGGGGGCGTCTGAAGCTTTCTTT
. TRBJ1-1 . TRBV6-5 CASSYSSFADEAFF TGTGCCAGCAGTTACTCGAGCTTCGCGGATGAAGCTTTCTTT
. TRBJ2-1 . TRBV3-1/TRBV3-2 CASSQRGGNEQFF TGTGCCAGCAGCCAAAGGGGGGGCAATGAGCAGTTCTTC
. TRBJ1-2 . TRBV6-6 CASRIDGVSNYGYTF TGTGCCAGCAGGATCGACGGGGTTTCTAACTATGGCTACACCTTC
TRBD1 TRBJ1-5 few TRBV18 CASSPGTGDQPQHF TGTGCCAGCTCACCTGGGACAGGGGATCAGCCCCAGCATTTT
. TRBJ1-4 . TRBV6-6 CASSPQGGWATNEKLFF TGTGCCAGCAGTCCCCAGGGAGGGTGGGCAACTAATGAAAAACTGTTTTTT
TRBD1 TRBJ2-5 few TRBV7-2 CASGTDRGLQETQYF TGTGCCAGCGGAACGGACAGGGGGCTTCAAGAGACCCAGTACTTC
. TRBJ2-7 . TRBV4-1 CASSNRSYEQYF TGCGCCAGCAGCAACAGATCCTACGAGCAGTACTTC
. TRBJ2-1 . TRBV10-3 CAITSARGANEQFF TGTGCCATCACTTCAGCCCGTGGGGCCAATGAGCAGTTCTTC
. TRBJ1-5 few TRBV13 CASSRGRVGQPQHF TGTGCCAGCAGCAGAGGCAGGGTGGGTCAGCCCCAGCATTTT
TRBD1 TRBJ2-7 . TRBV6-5 CASSYRDSYEQYF TGTGCCAGCAGTTATCGGGACAGCTACGAGCAGTACTTC
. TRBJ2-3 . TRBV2 CASYDQGTTDTQYF TGTGCCAGCTACGATCAGGGGACCACAGATACGCAGTATTTT
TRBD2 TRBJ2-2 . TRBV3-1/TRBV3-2 CASSQGGGAGELFF TGTGCCAGCAGCCAAGGCGGGGGGGCCGGGGAGCTGTTTTTT
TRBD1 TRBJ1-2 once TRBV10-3 CAISGDSYGYTF TGTGCCATCAGTGGGGACAGCTATGGCTACACCTTC
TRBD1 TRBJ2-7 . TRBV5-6 CASSHQGQVDYEQYF TGTGCCAGCAGTCACCAGGGACAGGTGGACTACGAGCAGTACTTC
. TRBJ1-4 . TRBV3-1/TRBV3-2 CASSQGALKLFF TGTGCCAGCAGCCAGGGGGCCCTAAAACTGTTTTTT
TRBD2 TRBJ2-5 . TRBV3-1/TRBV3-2 CASSPGLAGTETQYF TGTGCCAGCAGCCCCGGACTAGCGGGAACGGAGACCCAGTACTTC
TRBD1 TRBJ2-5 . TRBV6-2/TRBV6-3 CASSRGRGETQYF TGTGCCAGCAGTAGGGGGCGCGGGGAGACCCAGTACTTC
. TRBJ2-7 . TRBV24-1 CATSDLAGLLRYYEQYF TGTGCCACCAGTGATTTGGCGGGGCTGCTACGTTACTACGAGCAGTACTTC
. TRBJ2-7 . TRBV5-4 CASSLDRGSYEQYF TGTGCCAGCAGCTTGGATCGGGGCTCCTACGAGCAGTACTTC
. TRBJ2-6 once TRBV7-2 CASSRAGAAGANVLTF TGTGCCAGCAGCCGGGCGGGGGCGGCTGGGGCCAACGTCCTGACTTTC
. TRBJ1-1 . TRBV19 CASSPAVANTEAFF TGTGCCAGTAGTCCTGCGGTGGCGAACACTGAAGCTTTCTTT
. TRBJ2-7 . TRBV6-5 CASKTYTGDPYEQYF TGTGCCAGCAAAACCTACACGGGGGACCCCTACGAGCAGTACTTC
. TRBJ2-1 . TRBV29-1 CSVVEGGTYNEQFF TGCAGCGTTGTTGAGGGGGGGACCTACAATGAGCAGTTCTTC
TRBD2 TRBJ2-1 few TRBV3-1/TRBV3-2 CASSQVPGGDEQFF TGTGCCAGCAGCCAAGTCCCGGGGGGTGATGAGCAGTTCTTC
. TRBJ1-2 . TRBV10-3 CAISESLPQQGNYGYTF TGTGCCATCAGTGAGTCTCTCCCCCAGCAGGGAAACTATGGCTACACCTTC
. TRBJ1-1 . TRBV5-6 CASSLARLNTEAFF TGTGCCAGCAGCTTGGCCCGGTTGAACACTGAAGCTTTCTTT
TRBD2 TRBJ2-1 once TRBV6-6 CASSYEAGGKNEQFF TGTGCCAGCAGTTACGAAGCGGGGGGTAAAAATGAGCAGTTCTTC
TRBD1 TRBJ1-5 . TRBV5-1 CASSFSGGHQPQHF TGCGCCAGCAGCTTCTCAGGGGGCCATCAGCCCCAGCATTTT
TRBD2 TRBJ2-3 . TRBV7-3 CASSLDGGAITTQYF TGTGCCAGCAGCTTAGACGGGGGGGCCATCACTACGCAGTATTTT
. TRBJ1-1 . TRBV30 CAWSLRGVDTEAFF TGTGCCTGGAGTTTACGGGGGGTGGACACTGAAGCTTTCTTT
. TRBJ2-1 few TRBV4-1 CASSQDPGASNEQFF TGCGCCAGCAGCCAAGATCCTGGGGCTAGCAATGAGCAGTTCTTC
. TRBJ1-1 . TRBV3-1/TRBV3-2 CASSRMGPGTEAFF TGTGCCAGCAGCCGGATGGGTCCCGGGACTGAAGCTTTCTTT
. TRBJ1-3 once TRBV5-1 CASSAGDSGNTIYF TGCGCCAGCAGCGCGGGGGACTCTGGAAACACCATATATTTT
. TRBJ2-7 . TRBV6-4 CASRGRQQYF TGTGCCAGCAGGGGGAGGCAGCAGTACTTC
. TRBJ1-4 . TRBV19 CASSMAQTEKLFF TGTGCCAGTAGTATGGCTCAGACAGAAAAACTGTTTTTT
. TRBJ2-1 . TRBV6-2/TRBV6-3 CASSYTKGGPYYYNEQFF TGTGCCAGCAGTTATACGAAAGGCGGCCCATATTACTACAATGAGCAGTTCTTC
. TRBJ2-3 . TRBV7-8 CASSLAQGWGTDTQYF TGTGCCAGCAGCTTAGCGCAGGGGTGGGGCACAGATACGCAGTATTTT
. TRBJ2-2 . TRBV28 CASIPGQNTGELFF TGTGCCAGCATCCCGGGACAGAACACCGGGGAGCTGTTTTTT
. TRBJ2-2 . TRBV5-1 CASKTGETNTGELFF TGCGCCAGTAAGACAGGAGAAACGAACACCGGGGAGCTGTTTTTT
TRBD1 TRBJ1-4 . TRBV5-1 CASSLEGQGAGADEKLFF TGCGCCAGCAGCTTGGAGGGACAGGGGGCAGGAGCAGATGAAAAACTGTTTTTT
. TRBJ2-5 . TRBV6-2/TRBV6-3 CASSYFREETQYF TGTGCCAGCAGTTACTTTCGGGAAGAGACCCAGTACTTC
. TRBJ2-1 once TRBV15 CATSRVRTRDNEQFF TGTGCCACCAGCAGAGTCCGGACAAGAGACAATGAGCAGTTCTTC